This T cell receptor beta chain is from a study of OX40 agonist ivuxolimab in advanced cancers. Produced via immunoSEQ multiplex PCR; TCRdb's table is partial and in-frame only. Counted here are 65,000 to 90,000 clones, about 91% occurring once; the ten biggest clones make up about 0.76%. The CDR3 extends over 16 amino acids. V was pared by 2 bases and J by 5 bases, with 4 bases of the junction left unmatched. Germline V gene data show CDR1 as LGHNT and CDR2 as FRNRAP. The chain employs TRBV12-5 and TRBJ2-2; 11 bases agree with TRBD2. The source is an adult with an advanced solid tumor such as melanoma, head and neck, liver or kidney cancer. This material consisted of CD4+ or CD8+ T cells sorted from blood, taken in a trial of the OX40 agonist ivuxolimab. The CDR3 sequence is CASGLSGTSGTGELFF. The DNA of the CDR3 is TGTGCTAGTGGTTTGTCCGGGACTAGCGGAACCGGGGAGCTGTTTTTT.